These 21 T cell receptor beta chains came from one sample sequenced in a study of T cells in localized non-small cell lung cancer. The protocol was immunoSEQ multiplex PCR, while the TCRdb copy is restricted to in-frame clones and leaves out a portion. The table includes about 40,000 clones, about 90% detected once. Sequencing used peripheral blood, obtained before any cancer treatment. All receptors derive from a woman aged 35-70 years with stage I lung adenocarcinoma.

The chain links TRBV21-1 to TRBJ2-1; the table's D gene call, TRBD2, was not cross checked with the DNA. TRBV21-1 is described as a pseudogene. The CDR3 has 19 amino acids. In DNA, the CDR3 is TGTGCCAGCAGCAAAGATCTTCTTCGGCTAGCGGGGACATACAATGAGCAGTTCTTC. Translating gives CASSKDLLRLAGTYNEQFF.

This clone was detected only once. The chain combines TRBV10-3 with TRBJ2-3; no firm D call. Germline loops: CDR1 ENHRY, CDR2 SYGVKD. The CDR3 spans 12 residues. Trimming took off 9 bases at V and 2 bases at J, with 9 bases between the two ends. In DNA form, the CDR3 reads TGTGCCATTACGGACCACACAGATACGCAGTATTTT. The encoded protein is CAITDHTDTQYF.

J is TRBJ2-3 and V is TRBV6-5; D is possibly TRBD2 (5 bases). Germline V gives CDR1 MNHEY, CDR2 SVGAGI. The CDR3 sequence is 15 residues long. V shed 10 bases and J shed 2 bases, with 19 bases lying between them. CDR3 amino acids: CATRGSRLSTDTQYF. CDR3 in DNA: TGTGCCACACGGGGTAGCAGATTATCCACAGATACGCAGTATTTT.

The genes are TRBV6-4 and TRBJ2-5; 11 bases are a match to TRBD2. Germline V CDR1 and CDR2: MRHNA, SNTAGT. V trimming: 4 bases; J trimming: 1 base; junction bases outside the gene matches: 2. This CDR3 comprises 15 residues. CDR3 sequence (DNA): TGTGCCAGCAGTGTAGCGGGAGGGACCCAAGAGACCCAGTACTTC. It encodes CASSVAGGTQETQYF.

The chain joins TRBV4-1 to TRBJ2-1; a weak D match, TRBD2 (6 bases). Germline V gene data show CDR1 as MGHRA and CDR2 as YSYEKL. The V gene lost 3 bases and the J gene lost 2 bases, with 8 bases spanning the gap. The CDR3 covers 14 residues. CDR3 sequence (DNA): TGCGCCAGCAGCCATGGAGGGGCCTACAATGAGCAGTTCTTC. This codes for CASSHGGAYNEQFF.

The chain combines TRBV18 with TRBJ1-5; 7 bases align to TRBD1. The CDR3 spans 14 residues. CDR1 KGHSH and CDR2 LQKENI come from the germline V gene. J was trimmed by 7 bases and V by 2 bases; bases with no gene match: 5. Written as DNA, the CDR3 is TGTGCCAGCTCACCAACCGGGACAGAACAGCCCCAGCATTTT. It yields the protein CASSPTGTEQPQHF. The variable domain in full, with the rest retrieved from reference TRBV18 and TRBJ1-5, is NAGVMQNPRHLVRRRGQEARLRCSPMKGHSHVYWYRQLPEEGLKFMVYLQKENIIDESGMPKERFSAEFPKEGPSILRIQQVVRGDSAAYFCASSPTGTEQPQHFGDGTRLSIL.

The chain couples TRBV28 to TRBJ1-2; TRBD1 matches 12 bases. After removal of 5 bases from V and 5 bases from J, the junction contained 6 bases not matched to a gene. Germline V lookup: CDR1 MDHEN, CDR2 SYDVKM. There are 15 residues in the CDR3. The CDR3, as DNA: TGTGCCAGCAGTCCCGGGACAGGGGGCTGGTATGGCTACACCTTC. Protein product: CASSPGTGGWYGYTF.

J is TRBJ2-3 and V is TRBV27, with 9 nucleotides matching TRBD1. The CDR3 totals 18 residues. The germline CDR1 and CDR2 sequences are MNHEY and SMNVEV (reference sequence). Trimming removed 5 bases from V and 2 bases from J; junction bases left unmatched: 14. The DNA for the CDR3 is TGTGCCAGCAGTCCCCACACCCCGGGACAGGGAAACACAGATACGCAGTATTTT. As protein: CASSPHTPGQGNTDTQYF.

This clone was seen a few times. The rearrangement links TRBV28 to TRBJ2-7, with D perhaps TRBD2 (6 bases). The CDR3 consists of 13 residues. Trimming took off 9 bases at V and 7 bases at J, with 19 bases between the two ends. CDR1 and CDR2 (germline): MDHEN, SYDVKM. The CDR3 nucleotides are TGTGCCAGTCGCGCGGGCGGGCGGGGTGAGCAGTACTTC. It specifies CASRAGGRGEQYF.

The chain joins TRBV30 to TRBJ2-2; 11 nucleotides agree with TRBD2. The CDR3 sequence is 19 residues long. Germline CDR1 and CDR2: GTSNPN and SVGIG (reference sequence). V lost 0 bases and J lost 1; bases outside the gene matches: 10. CDR3 loop: CAWSVLGSGRAMNTGELFF. In DNA form, the CDR3 reads TGTGCCTGGAGTGTACTGGGTAGCGGGAGGGCCATGAACACCGGGGAGCTGTTTTTT.

The rearrangement joins TRBV5-4 to TRBJ2-1, with 7 bases identical to TRBD1. Germline-derived CDR1 and CDR2 are SGHNT and YYREEE (reference sequence). Trimming cost V 0 bases and J 9 bases; bases outside gene matches: 3. This CDR3 is built from 13 residues. DNA for the CDR3: TGTGCCAGCAGCTTGGTGAGGGACAGTGAGCAGTTCTTC. This translates into CASSLVRDSEQFF.

This sequence joins TRBV6-4 and TRBJ1-3; D might be TRBD1 (5 bases). Trimming stripped 6 bases from V and 0 bases from J, with 24 bases between. Per germline, CDR1 MRHNA and CDR2 SNTAGT. This CDR3 comprises 19 residues. This chain's CDR3 is CASSLPGRRRISSGNTIYF. In DNA form, the CDR3 reads TGTGCCAGCAGCCTACCGGGACGGAGGAGGATAAGCTCTGGAAACACCATATATTTT.

V is TRBV4-1 and J is TRBJ2-7, with D tentatively TRBD1 or TRBD2 (5 bases each). V gave up 0 bases and J gave up 3 bases, with 12 bases separating them. Germline V gene sequence: CDR1 MGHRA, CDR2 YSYEKL. CDR3 size: 15 residues. This chain's CDR3 is CASSQEGDPFYEQYF. CDR3 coding DNA: TGCGCCAGCAGCCAAGAGGGGGACCCTTTCTACGAGCAGTACTTC.

The chain employs TRBV5-4 and TRBJ1-3; D not certain. The CDR3 loop spans 13 amino acids. V was clipped by 5 bases and J by 2 bases, with 8 bases between them. CDR1 and CDR2 from the germline V gene are SGHNT and YYREEE (reference sequence). For the CDR3, the DNA is TGTGCCAGCAGTTGGGAAACTGGAAACACCATATATTTT. Translation: CASSWETGNTIYF.

The chain couples TRBV19 to TRBJ2-7; 8 positions agree with TRBD2. Losses at the gene ends were 5 bases for V and 4 bases for J; bases not matched to a gene: 13. Germline V lookup: CDR1 LNHDA, CDR2 SQIVND (reference sequence). The CDR3 contains 16 residues. For the CDR3, the DNA is TGTGCCAGTAGTCCCCCCCCGGCGGGAGGATGGTACGAGCAGTACTTC. It yields the protein CASSPPPAGGWYEQYF. Based on the CDR3 plus reference TRBV19 and TRBJ2-7, the full variable domain is DGGITQSPKYLFRKEGQNVTLSCEQNLNHDAMYWYRQDPGQGLRLIYYSQIVNDFQKGDIAEGYSVSREKKESFPLTVTSAQKNPTAFYLCASSPPPAGGWYEQYFGPGTRLTVT.

This clone was seen once. The chain combines TRBV28 with TRBJ1-3, with TRBD1 identical over 8 bases. J lost 2 bases, V lost 6 bases, and 0 bases had no gene match. CDR3 size: 13 residues. Germline lookup yields CDR1 MDHEN and CDR2 SYDVKM. CDR3 DNA sequence: TGTGCCAGCAGGGACAGGGCTGGAAACACCATATATTTT. The encoded protein is CASRDRAGNTIYF. Full variable domain (remainder filled in from reference TRBV28 and TRBJ1-3): DVKVTQSSRYLVKRTGEKVFLECVQDMDHENMFWYRQDPGLGLRLIYFSYDVKMKEKGDIPEGYSVSREKKERFSLILESASTNQTSMYLCASRDRAGNTIYFGEGSWLTVV.

The chain joins TRBV4-1 to TRBJ1-3; unclear D gene. The CDR3 has 15 amino acids. V lost 1 base, J lost 0 bases, and 7 bases lay in between. Germline-derived CDR1 and CDR2 are MGHRA and YSYEKL. The CDR3 bases are TGCGCCAGCAGCCAAGTCTGGAACTCTGGAAACACCATATATTTT. It translates to CASSQVWNSGNTIYF.

This clone was recorded once. The chain carries TRBV18 and TRBJ2-7; TRBD1 might be the D (5 bases). In germline, CDR1 is KGHSH, CDR2 LQKENI. V gave up 0 bases and J gave up 5 bases, with 5 bases separating them. This CDR3 has 12 amino acids. CDR3 nucleotides: TGTGCCAGCTCACCACCGGGGCACGAGCAGTACTTC. As protein: CASSPPGHEQYF. The variable domain in full, completed from reference TRBV18 and TRBJ2-7, reads NAGVMQNPRHLVRRRGQEARLRCSPMKGHSHVYWYRQLPEEGLKFMVYLQKENIIDESGMPKERFSAEFPKEGPSILRIQQVVRGDSAAYFCASSPPGHEQYFGPGTRLTVT.

The chain couples TRBV7-2 to TRBJ2-5, with D maybe TRBD2 (5 bases). This CDR3 has 16 amino acids. Deletions cut 2 bases from V and 2 bases from J, with 15 bases between. Germline lookup yields CDR1 SGHTA and CDR2 FQGNSA. CDR3 in amino acids: CASSLQAARKQETQYF. The CDR3 coding sequence is TGTGCCAGCAGCTTACAAGCGGCGAGAAAGCAAGAGACCCAGTACTTC.

The chain recombines TRBV6-1 with TRBJ2-1; 15 bases agree with TRBD2. CDR1 is MNHNS and CDR2 is SASEGT in the germline V gene. CDR3 length: 18 amino acids. The ends lost 3 bases at V and 6 bases at J; junction bases unmatched: 9. CDR3 sequence reads: CASSDLPPGLAGGNEQFF. The DNA for the CDR3 is TGTGCCAGCAGTGACCTCCCCCCGGGACTAGCGGGAGGCAATGAGCAGTTCTTC.

A few counts support this clone. The rearrangement joins TRBV6-5 to TRBJ2-7; no clear D gene. Germline V lookup: CDR1 MNHEY, CDR2 SVGAGI. The V end was cut by 6 bases, the J end by 1 base, with 16 bases between. The CDR3 is made up of 15 amino acids. The CDR3 DNA sequence: TGTGCCAGCAGCCCCGTCGGTAGCCAGTCCTACGAGCAGTACTTC. This gives the protein CASSPVGSQSYEQYF.